This record concerns one T cell receptor (beta chain) sequence. No antigen is known for it. V gave up 5 bases and J gave up 5 bases, with 13 bases separating them. This CDR3 contains 13 residues. Germline V gene data show CDR1 as GTSNPN and CDR2 as SVGIG (reference sequence). TCRdb reanalysed the 5' RACE reads using MiXCR and keeps one entry per CDR3 protein. The sample yields around 130,000 distinct CDR3 sequences, 6.5% to 9% seen once. The sample is drawn from a study of CD8 T cells in ankylosing spondylitis. Findings of the study overall: Those disease-linked clones were CD8+; they were also relatively rare in peripheral blood. Researchers reportedly found disease-linked clones significantly enriched in matched ankylosing spondylitis synovial fluid.

The receptor comes from a male donor with ankylosing spondylitis or in good health (not recorded which). The V call is TRBV30, the J call TRBJ1-5, with no clear D. The source material was blood, either unsorted or a sorted T cell fraction (not recorded which). CDR3 DNA: TGTGCCTGGGCCCCGACTCGGGATCAGCCCCAGCATTTT. Protein sequence: CAWAPTRDQPQHF.